Here is one TCR beta chain with its context. Germline CDR1 and CDR2: SGHRS and YFSETQ. This CDR3 has 15 residues. V shed 9 bases and J shed 3 bases, with 18 bases lying between them. The record originates from a study of blood T cell repertoires in COVID-19. Study-wide background: Acute-phase and convalescent COVID-19 samples originated in the United States, Italy and Spain.

As originally analysed: Reference gene primer amplification yielded estimated nucleated cell counts. Measured with immunoSEQ multiplex PCR; TCRdb has only the in-frame clones, and not every one. D and trimming come from the DNA, and the V and J calls and clone size come from that table. The table records about 130,000 clones, roughly 88% of them present only once. The TCR comes from a man aged 70 or older with active COVID-19. The gene calls are TRBV5-1 and TRBJ2-2; tentative D call: TRBD2 (6 bases). Material: peripheral blood. DNA of the CDR3: TGCGCCACCCGGCGGAGGGGAGAGGACACCGGGGAGCTGTTTTTT. Encoded protein: CATRRRGEDTGELFF.